This TCR beta chain was recovered during a study of OX40 agonist ivuxolimab in advanced cancers. Study information: Patients were dosed with the agonistic anti-OX40 (CD134) antibody ivuxolimab.

Of note for this clone: Its antigen is unidentified.

The repertoire was sequenced with immunoSEQ multiplex PCR; TCRdb's copy has only in-frame clones and lacks some. Of approximately 47,000 clones in the sample, roughly 90% were seen once. Study findings and constraints: Relative to CD4+ cells, CD8+ T cells on average had more expanded clones. Low levels of normalized T-cell clonal expansion also appeared in some nonresponders.

Sample: CD4+ or CD8+ T cells sorted from blood, taken in a trial of the OX40 agonist ivuxolimab. This TCR derives from an adult with an advanced solid tumor such as melanoma, head and neck, liver or kidney cancer.

This CDR3 is CASRALAGGTYEQYF. The CDR3 DNA sequence: TGTGCCAGCAGGGCCCTAGCGGGGGGGACCTACGAGCAGTACTTC. The rearrangement uses TRBV6-1 and TRBJ2-7; TRBD2 agrees at 12 bases. Unmatched junction bases numbered 5, after V lost 6 bases and J lost 2 bases. The CDR3 consists of 15 residues. Germline loops: CDR1 MNHNS, CDR2 SASEGT.